These 17 T cell receptor beta chains share one sample of origin, sequenced in a study of shared T cell receptors in the human thymus. Sequencing used immunoSEQ multiplex PCR; TCRdb keeps in-frame clones, though not all of them. The sample shows 600,000 or so clones, about 90% of them seen only once. This same sample was also part of a study on human thymus T cells.

Material for sequencing was thymocytes. These receptors were obtained from a boy younger than two with a congenital heart defect.

This clone was recorded a few times. The chain joins TRBV5-4 to TRBJ2-6; 8 bases match TRBD1. The CDR3 runs to 17 residues. CDR1 SGHNT and CDR2 YYREEE come from the germline V gene (reference sequence). V gave up 5 bases and J gave up 0 bases; unmatched junction bases: 7. CDR3 amino acids: CASSPDRGDSGANVLTF. CDR3 bases: TGTGCCAGCAGTCCAGACAGGGGCGACTCTGGGGCCAACGTCCTGACTTTC.

The chain carries TRBV4-1 and TRBJ1-1; the D gene is possibly TRBD1 (6 bases). The germline CDR1 and CDR2 sequences are MGHRA and YSYEKL. Trimming left V 2 bases short and J 4 bases short, with 17 bases between. The CDR3 has 16 amino acids. CDR3 residues: CASSQSPTGISTEAFF. The DNA for the CDR3 is TGCGCCAGCAGCCAATCTCCTACAGGGATCAGCACTGAAGCTTTCTTT.

This chain uses TRBV2 with TRBJ1-1; 8 bases line up with TRBD1. The CDR3 has 15 amino acids. The V gene's germline CDR1 is SNHLY and CDR2 FYNNEI. V shed 5 bases, J shed 2 bases, and the junction held 7 bases outside the gene matches. This CDR3 reads CASSTTDRGNTEAFF. CDR3 sequence (DNA): TGTGCCAGCAGTACCACCGACAGGGGTAACACTGAAGCTTTCTTT.

This clone has a single count. This sequence joins TRBV19 and TRBJ2-2; D unclear. The V end lost 4 bases, the J end lost 8 bases, and 8 bases lay between the germline ends. The V gene's germline CDR1 is LNHDA and CDR2 SQIVND (reference sequence). This CDR3 spans 12 amino acids. The CDR3 DNA follows: TGTGCCAGTAGTACCCCCAGGGGGGAGCTGTTTTTT. Translated, it gives CASSTPRGELFF.

The gene calls are TRBV15 and TRBJ1-2; D call uncertain. Germline V gene sequence: CDR1 LNHNV, CDR2 YYDKDF (reference sequence). The V gene lost 3 bases and the J gene lost 4 bases, with 18 bases spanning the gap. The CDR3 runs 16 residues. CDR3 sequence: CATSRFPPGSLYGYTF. CDR3 in DNA: TGTGCCACCAGCAGGTTTCCTCCGGGATCCCTCTATGGCTACACCTTC.

This clone has only a few counts. V usage is TRBV28 and J usage is TRBJ1-5; D is perhaps TRBD1 (6 bases). Per the germline V gene, CDR1 is MDHEN and CDR2 is SYDVKM. Trimming left V 2 bases short and J 6 bases short, with 23 bases between. The CDR3 is 18 amino acids. In nucleotides, the CDR3 is TGTGCCAGCAGTTTACACCGTATCCTACAGGGCGGGGGTCAGCCCCAGCATTTT. This encodes CASSLHRILQGGGQPQHF.

The chain carries TRBV27 and TRBJ2-7, with 12 bases lining up with TRBD2. The CDR3 runs to 17 residues. V trimming: 2 bases; J trimming: 4 bases; junction bases outside the gene matches: 9. Germline V gene lookup returns CDR1 MNHEY and CDR2 SMNVEV (reference sequence). CDR3 in amino acids: CASSLLLAGGLPYEQYF. As DNA, the CDR3 is TGTGCCAGCAGTTTACTACTAGCGGGAGGTCTCCCGTACGAGCAGTACTTC.

Only a few counts were recorded for this clone. The chain couples TRBV19 to TRBJ1-1, with a tentative D call TRBD1 (5 bases). The germline V and J ends were trimmed by 2 bases and 3 bases, with 13 bases remaining between them. The CDR3 spans 15 residues. The germline V gene has CDR1 LNHDA and CDR2 SQIVND (reference sequence). CDR3 sequence reads: CASSIWRGRHTEAFF. For the CDR3, the DNA is TGTGCCAGTAGTATATGGAGGGGCAGACACACTGAAGCTTTCTTT.

The CDR3 sequence is CSVGGTGAYNEQFF. CDR3 in DNA: TGCAGCGTTGGGGGGACAGGGGCCTACAATGAGCAGTTCTTC. The genes are TRBV29-1 and TRBJ2-1; TRBD1 matches 10 bases. The CDR3 is made up of 14 amino acids. Trimming removed 4 bases from V and 2 bases from J; junction bases left unmatched: 2. Germline V gives CDR1 SQVTM, CDR2 ANQGSEA.

The rearrangement joins TRBV7-2 to TRBJ2-2; 10 bases map to TRBD2. V gave up 2 bases and J gave up 2 bases; unmatched junction bases: 8. Germline V gene sequence: CDR1 SGHTA, CDR2 FQGNSA. The CDR3 is 18 amino acids. Written as DNA, the CDR3 is TGTGCCAGCAGCTTACCAAGGAGCGGGAGGGCCAACACCGGGGAGCTGTTTTTT. It specifies CASSLPRSGRANTGELFF.

This clone came up once. The rearrangement joins TRBV14 to TRBJ2-1; D is undetermined. Germline lookup yields CDR1 SGHDN and CDR2 FVKESK. Trimming took 4 bases from V and 1 from J, leaving 14 bases between them. The CDR3 length is 16 residues. The CDR3 reads CASSPHQHSSYNEQFF. CDR3 in DNA: TGTGCCAGCAGCCCCCACCAACACAGTTCCTACAATGAGCAGTTCTTC.

This rearrangement joins TRBV4-3 to TRBJ1-5; D is unclear. The CDR3 runs to 14 residues. Germline V gene sequence: CDR1 LGHNA, CDR2 YSLEER. V dropped 1 base and J dropped 4 bases, with 8 bases sitting between them. The CDR3 DNA reads as TGCGCCAGCAGCCAAGGGCCCGGGAATCAGCCCCAGCATTTT. Protein product: CASSQGPGNQPQHF.

The chain uses TRBV6-1 and TRBJ1-5; D is uncertain. Germline CDR1 is MNHNS and CDR2 is SASEGT. This CDR3 has 13 amino acids. V was shortened by 4 bases and J by 3 bases, with 7 bases between the two germline ends. The CDR3 here is CASSVRVNQPQHF. DNA of the CDR3: TGTGCCAGCAGTGTGAGGGTCAATCAGCCCCAGCATTTT.

Details on this clone: This specimen includes other DNA sequences encoding the same CDR3. The chain carries TRBV28 and TRBJ2-7; a possible D gene is TRBD1 (6 bases). Per germline, CDR1 MDHEN and CDR2 SYDVKM. Trimming took off 5 bases at V and 3 bases at J, with 8 bases between the two ends. The length of the CDR3 is 12 residues. CDR3 protein: CASSPRGYEQYF. The CDR3 DNA reads as TGTGCCAGCAGTCCCAGGGGCTACGAGCAGTACTTC.

The CDR3 DNA is TGTGCCAGCAGAAAAACTAGCACAGATACGCAGTATTTT. It is translated as CASRKTSTDTQYF. The chain links TRBV6-1 to TRBJ2-3; no reliable D call. The V end was cut by 6 bases, the J end by 0 bases, with 7 bases between. From germline, CDR1 is MNHNS and CDR2 SASEGT. The CDR3 consists of 13 residues.

This clone was detected only a few times. V and J are TRBV5-4 and TRBJ1-1; TRBD1 matches 9 bases. Germline V lookup: CDR1 SGHNT, CDR2 YYREEE (reference sequence). CDR3 size: 18 residues. Trimming removed 1 base from V and 5 bases from J; junction bases left unmatched: 15. This CDR3 reads CASSLRPGQGQRETEAFF. The CDR3 DNA sequence: TGTGCCAGCAGCTTGCGACCGGGACAGGGACAGAGGGAAACTGAAGCTTTCTTT.

As for this clone: This specimen includes other DNA sequences encoding the same CDR3. This chain's CDR3 is CASSYSLAGYEQYF. The CDR3 DNA reads TGTGCCAGCAGTTACTCGCTAGCGGGTTACGAGCAGTACTTC. The J gene is TRBJ2-7, the V gene TRBV6-5, with TRBD2 matching over 8 bases. V was pared by 0 bases and J by 4 bases, with 2 bases of the junction left unmatched. The CDR3 totals 14 residues. The germline V gene encodes CDR1 MNHEY and CDR2 SVGAGI.